The rows below give T cell receptor beta chains drawn from one sample of a study of Ad26.COV2.S vaccination and SARS-CoV-2 variants. Assay: immunoSEQ multiplex PCR; the TCRdb copy retains only in-frame clones and omits some. Found here are around 300,000 clones, around 89% of them singletons; the top ten hold 5.5% to 7%. The sequenced sample was peripheral blood, obtained in a trial of Ad26.COV2.S vaccine versus placebo. The source is a person aged 18-60 years who received the Ad26.COV2.S COVID-19 vaccine or a placebo. The CDR3 runs from the conserved cysteine through the conserved F or W. Each record gives: V gene, D gene, CDR3 length, CDR3 protein. D genes are given only for firm matches.

v_gene: TRBV27; d_gene: TRBD1; len: 16; CDR3aa: CASSPESQGAYYGYTF
v_gene: TRBV6-5; d_gene: TRBD1; len: 14; CDR3aa: CASHDRGIVETQYF
v_gene: TRBV5-5; d_gene: TRBD1; len: 14; CDR3aa: CASSTGQDYTEAFF
v_gene: TRBV7-3; d_gene: NA; len: 15; CDR3aa: CASSLTGLNGNTIYF
v_gene: TRBV7-3; d_gene: NA; len: 12; CDR3aa: CASSRTNTEAFF
v_gene: TRBV18; d_gene: NA; len: 17; CDR3aa: CASSPVFGDGTNYGYTF
v_gene: TRBV28; d_gene: TRBD2; len: 15; CDR3aa: CASSFGAGASDTQYF
v_gene: TRBV23-1; d_gene: NA; len: 16; CDR3aa: CASSPPGPTGGQPQHF
v_gene: TRBV27; d_gene: NA; len: 13; CDR3aa: CASSLAWPGELFF
v_gene: TRBV4-3; d_gene: NA; len: 16; CDR3aa: CASSQAMGHKLDTQYF
v_gene: TRBV4-3; d_gene: NA; len: 13; CDR3aa: CASSPTFNTEAFF
v_gene: TRBV10-3; d_gene: NA; len: 12; CDR3aa: CAISEPGGSGFF
v_gene: TRBV2; d_gene: TRBD1; len: 16; CDR3aa: CASSLDREYSNQPQHF
v_gene: TRBV6-5; d_gene: NA; len: 13; CDR3aa: CASRATRGNEQFF
v_gene: TRBV5-1; d_gene: NA; len: 13; CDR3aa: CASSYGDNQPQHF
v_gene: TRBV19; d_gene: TRBD2; len: 15; CDR3aa: CASRGLAENTGELFF
v_gene: TRBV6-5; d_gene: NA; len: 15; CDR3aa: CASSYRGQTGNTIYF
v_gene: TRBV6-5; d_gene: NA; len: 12; CDR3aa: CATAGLYTEAFF
v_gene: TRBV30; d_gene: NA; len: 12; CDR3aa: CAWSSGNTEAFF
v_gene: TRBV7-8; d_gene: TRBD1; len: 15; CDR3aa: CASGIGQGKNTEAFF
v_gene: TRBV2; d_gene: NA; len: 15; CDR3aa: CASSEALRDGRGYTF
v_gene: TRBV24-1; d_gene: TRBD1; len: 16; CDR3aa: CATSDPGQYDTGELFF
v_gene: TRBV6-2/TRBV6-3; d_gene: NA; len: 13; CDR3aa: CASSYEGTDGYTF
v_gene: TRBV7-8; d_gene: NA; len: 15; CDR3aa: CASSLVGGWTYEQYF
v_gene: TRBV6-5; d_gene: TRBD1; len: 15; CDR3aa: CASSRDSLKHQPQHF
v_gene: TRBV30; d_gene: NA; len: 14; CDR3aa: CAGVGKGGNQPQHF
v_gene: TRBV30; d_gene: TRBD1; len: 16; CDR3aa: CAWSHQDRAFNQPQHF
v_gene: TRBV6-4; d_gene: TRBD2; len: 19; CDR3aa: CASRIRSGTSGRNWPEQYF
v_gene: TRBV5-1; d_gene: TRBD2; len: 16; CDR3aa: CASSFAGGTNTGELFF
v_gene: TRBV30; d_gene: NA; len: 20; CDR3aa: CAWSTRTPLRGGLVNTEAFF
v_gene: TRBV11-3; d_gene: NA; len: 12; CDR3aa: CASSPPGGEQYF
v_gene: TRBV28; d_gene: NA; len: 16; CDR3aa: CASSLTPLQLNTEAFF
v_gene: TRBV3-1/TRBV3-2; d_gene: NA; len: 13; CDR3aa: CASSQTRAAEAFF
v_gene: TRBV27; d_gene: TRBD2; len: 17; CDR3aa: CASSPGGAGGPKNEQFF
v_gene: TRBV28; d_gene: NA; len: 17; CDR3aa: CASSFPTGKGWNTEAFF
v_gene: TRBV30; d_gene: NA; len: 15; CDR3aa: CAWSAGTLSNQPQHF
v_gene: TRBV3-1/TRBV3-2; d_gene: TRBD1; len: 15; CDR3aa: CASSPRGQGVYGYTF
v_gene: TRBV5-8; d_gene: NA; len: 13; CDR3aa: CASSSFRAAEQYF
v_gene: TRBV9; d_gene: TRBD1; len: 15; CDR3aa: CASSVVPDRGEKLFF
v_gene: TRBV7-3; d_gene: NA; len: 15; CDR3aa: CASSPLGVGRTEAFF
v_gene: TRBV28; d_gene: TRBD1; len: 16; CDR3aa: CASSPRTGHGYGGYTF
v_gene: TRBV10-1; d_gene: NA; len: 12; CDR3aa: CATTRAGNTIYF
v_gene: TRBV30; d_gene: NA; len: 11; CDR3aa: CAWARNYGYTF
v_gene: TRBV12-3/TRBV12-4; d_gene: NA; len: 12; CDR3aa: CASLPGGLRAFF
v_gene: TRBV4-2; d_gene: NA; len: 15; CDR3aa: CASSQGIAAHNEQFF